This T cell receptor beta chain was identified during a study of cytomegalovirus exposure and HLA in healthy donors (dated by TCRdb to about 2017). About the full investigation: A later analysis indicated that the 110 or so validation repertoires were generated on the platform also employed for the 650 to 850 repertoires of the first cohort. The study aimed to test whether cataloging public T cell receptors could reveal signatures of past pathogen exposure. Along with the roughly 710-subject first cohort, a separate validation cohort of some 130 different subjects was used. The study combined high-throughput TCR immunosequencing, statistical association of individual TCRs with disease status, and machine learning to predict cytomegalovirus infection status.

The germline V gene specifies SNHLY as CDR1 and FYNNEI as CDR2. The CDR3 covers 13 residues, taking in both the cysteine and the phenylalanine. The DNA shown is the 39-base CDR3, in frame from base 1. Trimming takes 7 bases off V and 3 bases off J; junction bases not matched to a gene: 4. Separate from the roughly 660-subject first cohort, the validation cohort of some 130 subjects was the group to which the donors belonged. Library construction relied on the immunoSEQ multiplex PCR assay. Under the source paper's analysis protocol: A statistical classification framework was developed to diagnose cytomegalovirus status using the catalog of TCR beta chain sequences. The clones in this table, taken by TCRdb from immuneACCESS, are in-frame only. Not every clone is retained; where verified, under half of the shortfall comes from an unresolved V gene, and the cause of the rest is unknown. The D gene and trimming were derived from the DNA, and the V and J assignments and clone size from that table. The sample data list some 170,000 clones, and roughly nine tenths of these were observed just once. Less than 3% of the sample is in the top ten clones.

What the authors observed across the whole study: A few of the identified cytomegalovirus-associated TCR beta chains were confirmed in vitro to be specific for cytomegalovirus antigens. The validation cohort had no HLA typing available for a later analysis, so co-occurrence within that cohort was assessed over all 120 or so repertoires. According to the authors, the approach could potentially be generalized to other disease states and immunological phenotypes. In both the original and validation cohorts, the classifier was reported to diagnose cytomegalovirus status with high specificity and sensitivity. The study listed approximately 150 TCR beta chains as associated with cytomegalovirus. Of the cluster scores, 94% were above 0 in a later analysis, which found that TCRs clustered in the first cohort also tended to co-occur in the roughly 130 validation repertoires. Across donors, most TCR sequences were observed very rarely, whereas some public TCRs were present in many individuals.

This clone has more than one count but fewer than ten. Its target antigen remains unknown. It has no much larger one-base neighbor in the sample; base qualities were not kept. Sequenced material: PBMCs. The TCR comes from a man aged 18 to 29 in good health and CMV-seropositive. Recombination joined TRBV2 with TRBJ2-7; 9 bases in the junction line up with TRBD1. This receptor has the CDR3 CASMRDRDYEQYF. The DNA is TGTGCCAGCATGCGGGACAGGGACTACGAGCAGTACTTC.